The present T cell receptor beta chain was sequenced within a study of cytomegalovirus exposure and HLA in healthy donors. Concerning this clone: As yet, its antigen is unknown.

Profiling relied on immunoSEQ multiplex PCR, and the TCRdb table lists in-frame clones only, not all of them. The data contain some 79,000 clones, around 94% of them seen just once; the ten biggest clones take up roughly 3.2%. General study points: The study designated 150 to 200 TCR beta chains cytomegalovirus-associated.

Germline V gene sequence: CDR1 MDHEN, CDR2 SYDVKM. This CDR3 spans 14 amino acids. The V and J ends lost 6 bases and 10 bases respectively, with 21 bases between them. The chain uses TRBV28 and TRBJ1-1; possibly TRBD1 for D (5 bases). The source material was PBMCs. The TCR originated in a woman younger than 30 in good health and CMV-seropositive. The CDR3 loop reads CASSPGGGLERAFF. CDR3 nucleotides: TGTGCCAGCAGCCCCGGCGGGGGTCTCGAGCGAGCTTTCTTT.